A single sample gave rise to the 24 T cell receptor beta chains below, sequenced in a study of cytomegalovirus exposure and HLA in healthy donors. With 60 Vbeta and 13 Jbeta primers, the PCR was carried out. Here immunoSEQ multiplex PCR was the method, and the copy in TCRdb shows in-frame clones only, minus some. The sample lists some 150,000 clones, more than 9.5% occurring once. Sequencing was carried out using PBMCs. Every receptor here comes from a man aged 50 to 60 in good health and CMV-seronegative.

The chain combines TRBV11-3 with TRBJ2-1; D is uncertain. This CDR3 is 12 amino acids long. Looked up from germline, CDR1 is SGHNT and CDR2 is YENEEA. Trimming stripped 3 bases from V and 9 bases from J, with 9 bases between. The CDR3 reads CASSFRHSEQFF. DNA of the CDR3: TGTGCCAGCAGCTTTCGGCACAGTGAGCAGTTCTTC.

This chain joins TRBV7-6 and TRBJ1-5, with TRBD1 identical over 10 bases. Germline V gene sequence: CDR1 SGHVS, CDR2 FNYEAQ. The CDR3 extends over 14 amino acids. Trimming removed 6 bases from V and 6 bases from J; junction bases left unmatched: 5. For the CDR3, the DNA is TGTGCCAGCAGTCTGGACAGGGGGGGTCAGCCCCAGCATTTT. Protein sequence: CASSLDRGGQPQHF.

The chain combines TRBV5-1 with TRBJ2-5, with D possibly matching TRBD1 (5 bases). Germline CDR1 and CDR2: SGHRS and YFSETQ. The CDR3 is 14 residues long. Trimming stripped 0 bases from V and 5 bases from J, with 11 bases between. Written as DNA, the CDR3 is TGCGCCAGCAGCTTGGCGGTAGGGGCTGAGACCCAGTACTTC. This sequence encodes CASSLAVGAETQYF.

This clone was observed a handful of times. V gene TRBV19 combines with J gene TRBJ2-1; tentatively, D is TRBD1 (6 bases). The CDR3 loop spans 13 amino acids. Trimming removed 4 bases at V and 6 bases at J, with 10 bases between. Germline lookup yields CDR1 LNHDA and CDR2 SQIVND (reference sequence). This CDR3 is CASSTGTPNEQFF. The CDR3 DNA is TGTGCCAGTAGTACCGGGACACCCAATGAGCAGTTCTTC.

This clone occurred a few times. The chain carries TRBV29-1 and TRBJ2-3; 10 bases match TRBD2. V shed 3 bases, J shed 3 bases, and the junction held 3 bases outside the gene matches. CDR3 length: 14 amino acids. The germline gives CDR1 SQVTM, CDR2 ANQGSEA. CDR3 in amino acids: CSVDSGRNTDTQYF. CDR3 in DNA: TGCAGCGTTGATAGCGGGAGGAATACAGATACGCAGTATTTT.

The V and J genes are TRBV5-1 and TRBJ2-7; maybe TRBD2 (5 bases). CDR1 is SGHRS, CDR2 YFSETQ, per germline. Trimming removed 4 bases from V and 4 bases from J, with 12 bases in between. CDR3 length: 13 residues. The CDR3 DNA is TGCGCCAGCAGCACGGACTGGTTATACGAGCAGTACTTC. Encoded protein: CASSTDWLYEQYF.

The V and J genes are TRBV6-5 and TRBJ2-7, with TRBD1 as a possible D gene (5 bases). V dropped 2 bases and J dropped 2 bases, with 10 bases sitting between them. The CDR3 extends over 14 amino acids. CDR1 and CDR2 from the germline V gene are MNHEY and SVGAGI. CDR3 DNA: TGTGCCAGCAGTTACGATAAGGGGACCTACGAGCAGTACTTC. This encodes CASSYDKGTYEQYF.

In its sample, this clone was seen a few times. One end of the junction does not line up with germline, which may come from a read error. The J gene is TRBJ2-1, the V gene TRBV5-6, with D unresolved. Germline CDR1 is SGHDT and CDR2 is YYEEEE. The CDR3 has 16 residues. The DNA for the CDR3 is TGTGCCAGCAGCTTGGGGCCGGGTTATTCCTTCAATGAGCAGTTCTTC. Protein product: CASSLGPGYSFNEQFF.

This clone came up a few times. The chain employs TRBV5-1 and TRBJ2-3; 14 bases align to TRBD2. Germline loops: CDR1 SGHRS, CDR2 YFSETQ. The ends lost 0 bases at V and 6 bases at J; junction bases unmatched: 6. This CDR3 has 17 residues. CDR3 sequence (DNA): TGCGCCAGCAGCTTGGAACCCGGGACTAGCGGGAGTGATACGCAGTATTTT. As protein: CASSLEPGTSGSDTQYF.

This clone showed up just a few times. This chain joins TRBV28 and TRBJ1-5, with 9 bases identical to TRBD1. Germline-derived CDR1 and CDR2 are MDHEN and SYDVKM. The CDR3 contains 15 residues. Trimming removed 4 bases from V and 7 bases from J; junction bases left unmatched: 8. The CDR3 sequence: CASSSPGTGLQPQHF. The DNA for the CDR3 is TGTGCCAGCAGTTCCCCCGGGACAGGGCTGCAGCCCCAGCATTTT.

A few counts support this clone. The rearrangement uses TRBV19 and TRBJ1-5, with D possibly TRBD1 on 6 matching bases. This CDR3 region has 17 residues. The V end lost 6 bases, the J end lost 0 bases, and 18 bases lay between the germline ends. Looked up from germline, CDR1 is LNHDA and CDR2 is SQIVND (reference sequence). The CDR3 nucleotides are TGTGCCAGTAGCGCGGGGGCGGCCGGTCATAGCAATCAGCCCCAGCATTTT. This translates into CASSAGAAGHSNQPQHF.

This chain uses TRBV28 with TRBJ2-7, with 10 bases aligning to TRBD2. J lost 7 bases, V lost 10 bases, and 7 bases had no gene match. The CDR3 length is 12 residues. Per germline, CDR1 MDHEN and CDR2 SYDVKM. The CDR3 bases are TGTGCCACCCTAGCGGGAGTGAGAGAGCAGTACTTC. Protein product: CATLAGVREQYF.

This clone turned up a few times. V usage is TRBV5-1 and J usage is TRBJ1-4; 7 bases match TRBD1. With V trimmed by 7 bases and J by 6 bases, 9 bases remained unmatched. The CDR3 has 14 amino acids. Looked up from germline, CDR1 is SGHRS and CDR2 is YFSETQ. As DNA, the CDR3 is TGCGCCAGCCGCGTTGAAGGGGGCTATGAAAAACTGTTTTTT. Translating gives CASRVEGGYEKLFF.

This clone was found a few times. The rearrangement uses TRBV9 and TRBJ1-1; the D is unclear. The V and J ends lost 3 bases and 5 bases respectively, with 14 bases between them. In germline, CDR1 is SGDLS, CDR2 YYNGEE. The CDR3 length is 14 residues. For the CDR3, the DNA is TGTGCCAGCAGCGCCCTATCGGGTGGTACTGAAGCTTTCTTT. Amino acids: CASSALSGGTEAFF. The variable domain in full, with the rest retrieved from reference TRBV9 and TRBJ1-1, is DSGVTQTPKHLITATGQRVTLRCSPRSGDLSVYWYQQSLDQGLQFLIQYYNGEERAKGNILERFSAQQFPDLHSELNLSSLELGDSALYFCASSALSGGTEAFFGQGTRLTVV.

This clone was seen only a few times. This rearrangement joins TRBV7-2 to TRBJ2-5, with D maybe TRBD1 (5 bases). V was cut by 3 bases and J by 4 bases, with 15 bases left in between. This CDR3 spans 15 amino acids. CDR1 and CDR2 (germline): SGHTA, FQGNSA. CDR3 sequence (DNA): TGTGCCAGCAGCTTGCAGGGATCCTCCGGAGAGACCCAGTACTTC. Translation: CASSLQGSSGETQYF.

Only a few counts were recorded for this clone. This chain joins TRBV7-8 and TRBJ1-1; unclear D gene. This CDR3 has 13 amino acids. Trimming took 9 bases from V and 2 from J, leaving 13 bases between them. From germline, CDR1 is SGHVS and CDR2 FQNEAQ. This chain's CDR3 is CASSRARNTEAFF. The CDR3 DNA sequence: TGTGCCAGTTCGCGGGCGCGAAACACTGAAGCTTTCTTT.

The chain is built from TRBV6-6 and TRBJ2-1, with 12 nucleotides matching TRBD2. Germline V CDR1 and CDR2: MNHNY, SVGAGI (reference sequence). V dropped 2 bases and J dropped 3; count of bases not matched to a gene: 2. This CDR3 region has 16 residues. The CDR3 here is CASSYLTSGGYNEQFF. Written as DNA, the CDR3 is TGTGCCAGCAGTTACCTGACTAGCGGGGGCTACAATGAGCAGTTCTTC.

V and J are TRBV7-2 and TRBJ2-5; a possible D gene is TRBD2 (6 bases). The CDR3 is 14 residues long. V shed 1 base and J shed 5 bases, with 11 bases lying between them. Per the germline V gene, CDR1 is SGHTA and CDR2 is FQGNSA. Here the CDR3 DNA reads TGTGCCAGCAGCTTAGGACATCGGGGGGAGACCCAGTACTTC. This gives the protein CASSLGHRGETQYF.

The V and J genes are TRBV19 and TRBJ1-1; D ambiguous. This CDR3 comprises 14 residues. V was cut by 0 bases and J by 5 bases, with 10 bases left in between. Germline V gives CDR1 LNHDA, CDR2 SQIVND (reference sequence). The CDR3 loop reads CASSIDFSRTEAFF. Written as DNA, the CDR3 is TGTGCCAGTAGTATAGATTTTTCCAGGACTGAAGCTTTCTTT.

This clone occurred a few times. V is TRBV6-1 and J is TRBJ1-1, with TRBD1 matching 9 bases. From germline, CDR1 is MNHNS and CDR2 SASEGT. The V segment lost 4 bases and the J segment 0 bases; nucleotides outside the gene matches: 3. This CDR3 region has 15 residues. DNA of the CDR3: TGTGCCAGCAGTGGACAGGGGGAAATGAACACTGAAGCTTTCTTT. It is translated as CASSGQGEMNTEAFF.

This clone has more than one count but fewer than ten. The chain couples TRBV15 to TRBJ2-3, with TRBD2 as a possible D gene (6 bases). CDR1 and CDR2 from the germline V gene are LNHNV and YYDKDF (reference sequence). The CDR3 contains 16 residues. V lost 3 bases to trimming and J lost 2 bases, with 15 bases between them. The CDR3 region is CATSRGSGLNTDTQYF. The CDR3 DNA is TGTGCCACCAGCAGGGGCAGCGGGCTCAACACAGATACGCAGTATTTT.

The chain recombines TRBV5-8 with TRBJ2-3, with D possibly being TRBD2 (5 bases). The V gene lost 0 bases and the J gene lost 4 bases, with 12 bases spanning the gap. This CDR3 has 15 residues. Germline V gives CDR1 SGHTS, CDR2 YDEGEE. The CDR3 DNA reads as TGTGCCAGCAGCTTGGAGGCACGGGGTCCAGATACGCAGTATTTT. Its translation is CASSLEARGPDTQYF.

The chain is built from TRBV6-5 and TRBJ2-5; D uncertain. The CDR3 contains 14 residues. Germline CDR1 and CDR2: MNHEY and SVGAGI. V dropped 5 bases and J dropped 2 bases, with 12 bases sitting between them. The CDR3 DNA follows: TGTGCCAGCAGTCTGACTTTGGCGCAAGAGACCCAGTACTTC. This encodes CASSLTLAQETQYF.

This clone was observed a few times. CDR3 residues: CASSQGRPAGFKYGYGYTF. DNA for the CDR3: TGCGCCAGCAGCCAGGGGAGGCCAGCAGGGTTTAAGTATGGCTATGGCTACACCTTC. The J gene is TRBJ1-2, the V gene TRBV4-1; TRBD1 might be the D (5 bases). With 3 bases removed from V and 4 bases from J, the gap between germline ends came to 27 bases. In germline, CDR1 is MGHRA, CDR2 YSYEKL. This CDR3 comprises 19 residues.